This entry lists 30 T cell receptor beta chains sequenced from one sample in a study of blood T cell repertoires in COVID-19. Here immunoSEQ multiplex PCR was the method, and the copy in TCRdb shows in-frame clones only, minus some. The table shows hundreds of thousands of clones, with approximately 90% occurring only once. Sequences were obtained from PBMCs or T cells enriched from blood (not recorded which). Receptors were obtained from a woman younger than 30 who had recovered from COVID-19.

The rearrangement links TRBV5-1 to TRBJ2-5, with 14 bases matching TRBD2. Germline V lookup: CDR1 SGHRS, CDR2 YFSETQ. CDR3 size: 16 residues. J was trimmed by 3 bases and V by 4 bases; bases with no gene match: 5. CDR3: CASSRQGLAGEETQYF. CDR3 DNA: TGCGCCAGCAGCAGACAGGGACTAGCGGGAGAAGAGACCCAGTACTTC.

V gene TRBV5-5 combines with J gene TRBJ1-2, with a weak D call TRBD1 (5 bases). The CDR3 is 14 amino acids. Trimming shortened V by 4 bases and J by 4 bases, and 14 bases separated the two germline ends. Germline assignment: CDR1 SGHKS and CDR2 YYEKEE (reference sequence). The DNA of the CDR3 is TGTGCCAGCAGCGCCGGGCAGGGTGTCTATGGCTACACCTTC. It translates to CASSAGQGVYGYTF.

The rearrangement joins TRBV28 to TRBJ2-3; D perhaps matches TRBD2 (5 bases). V was trimmed by 8 bases and J by 0 bases, leaving 12 bases between them. CDR3 length equals 14 residues. Germline CDR1 MDHEN, CDR2 SYDVKM. The DNA for the CDR3 is TGTGCCAGCCGCCTAGAGGGTAGCACAGATACGCAGTATTTT. The encoded protein is CASRLEGSTDTQYF.

The J gene is TRBJ2-4, the V gene TRBV5-1; 8 bases align to TRBD2. The CDR3 consists of 15 residues. Germline CDR1 is SGHRS and CDR2 is YFSETQ. The ends lost 0 bases at V and 7 bases at J; junction bases unmatched: 6. CDR3 DNA: TGCGCCAGCAGCTTGGCTGCGGGGGGTAGGAACATTCAGTACTTC. The encoded protein is CASSLAAGGRNIQYF.

This chain connects TRBV6-5 to TRBJ2-3; a weak D match, TRBD1 (6 bases). This CDR3 comprises 13 residues. CDR1 MNHEY and CDR2 SVGAGI come from the germline V gene. Trimming cost V 6 bases and J 4 bases, with 11 bases left between them. CDR3 region: CASSSNRADTQYF. In nucleotides, the CDR3 is TGTGCCAGCAGCTCCAACAGGGCAGATACGCAGTATTTT.

The J gene is TRBJ2-7, the V gene TRBV5-1; TRBD1 might be the D (5 bases). The CDR3 runs to 14 residues. Germline CDR1 is SGHRS and CDR2 is YFSETQ. The ends were cut back, 4 bases at V and 1 base at J, with 12 bases in the middle. DNA of the CDR3: TGCGCCAGCAGCCCGGACAATCCTTCCTACGAGCAGTACTTC. Amino acids: CASSPDNPSYEQYF.

This clone was detected only once. Other DNA sequences of this sample code for an identical CDR3. V gene TRBV9 combines with J gene TRBJ2-5, with D unresolved. V was trimmed by 3 bases and J by 5 bases, leaving 5 bases between them. Germline values: CDR1 SGDLS, CDR2 YYNGEE. The CDR3 sequence is 11 residues long. The CDR3 nucleotides read TGTGCCAGCAGCGCCCAGGAGACCCAGTACTTC. Translating it yields CASSAQETQYF.

CDR3 region: CASSPSGLRETQYF. The CDR3 DNA follows: TGTGCCAGTAGCCCCTCGGGGTTACGGGAGACCCAGTACTTC. J is TRBJ2-5 and V is TRBV19; D perhaps matches TRBD2 (5 bases). The CDR3 loop spans 14 amino acids. From germline, CDR1 is LNHDA and CDR2 SQIVND (reference sequence). The germline V and J ends were trimmed by 6 bases and 5 bases, with 16 bases remaining between them.

CDR3 amino acids: CASSLTGNTEAFF. The CDR3 coding sequence is TGTGCCAGTAGTTTGACAGGTAACACTGAAGCTTTCTTT. The chain joins TRBV19 to TRBJ1-1; maybe TRBD1 (6 bases). This CDR3 spans 13 amino acids. Germline V CDR1 and CDR2: LNHDA, SQIVND (reference sequence). The V end was cut by 5 bases, the J end by 2 bases, with 9 bases between.

The rearrangement uses TRBV19 and TRBJ2-1; unclear D gene. The CDR3 sequence is 14 residues long. Trimming left V 1 base short and J 3 bases short, with 7 bases between. Germline CDR1 is LNHDA and CDR2 is SQIVND (reference sequence). CDR3 DNA: TGTGCCAGTAGTATAGTTCCGGTCTACAATGAGCAGTTCTTC. Translated: CASSIVPVYNEQFF. The full variable domain, rest sourced from reference TRBV19 and TRBJ2-1, is DGGITQSPKYLFRKEGQNVTLSCEQNLNHDAMYWYRQDPGQGLRLIYYSQIVNDFQKGDIAEGYSVSREKKESFPLTVTSAQKNPTAFYLCASSIVPVYNEQFFGPGTRLTVL.

The count of this clone is one. The chain uses TRBV7-8 and TRBJ1-6; D is undetermined. CDR3 length: 15 amino acids. Trimming removed 0 bases from V and 10 bases from J, with 13 bases in between. Germline CDR1 and CDR2: SGHVS and FQNEAQ. The CDR3 region has the DNA TGTGCCAGCAGCTTAGCGACCGGGATCCGGTCACCCCTCCACTTT. Translating gives CASSLATGIRSPLHF.

This rearrangement joins TRBV24-1 to TRBJ2-6; D possibly corresponds to TRBD2 (6 bases). Between the trimmed V and J ends, which lost 4 bases and 0 bases, there was a span of 21 bases. The CDR3 consists of 20 residues. The V gene's germline CDR1 is KGHDR and CDR2 SFDVKD. CDR3 in amino acids: CATSDPSVTDGSSGANVLTF. The CDR3 DNA reads as TGTGCCACCAGTGACCCCTCCGTAACCGACGGGAGCTCTGGGGCCAACGTCCTGACTTTC.

The rearrangement links TRBV19 to TRBJ2-5, with 7 bases that match TRBD2. The J segment lost 3 bases and the V segment lost 6 bases, leaving 7 bases of the junction unmatched. Per the germline V gene, CDR1 is LNHDA and CDR2 is SQIVND (reference sequence). The CDR3 covers 14 residues. The CDR3 DNA is TGTGCCAGTAGCTTCTCCGGGGGGAAAGAGACCCAGTACTTC. It codes for CASSFSGGKETQYF.

This clone showed up just once. The chain carries TRBV4-3 and TRBJ2-7; D perhaps matches TRBD2 (5 bases). The germline V gene encodes CDR1 LGHNA and CDR2 YSLEER. Trimming cost V 0 bases and J 0 bases, with 18 bases left between them. The CDR3 extends over 18 amino acids. Here the CDR3 reads CASSQDNYRGGYSYEQYF. The DNA of the CDR3 is TGCGCCAGCAGCCAAGATAATTATCGCGGCGGGTACTCCTACGAGCAGTACTTC.

V and J are TRBV5-4 and TRBJ2-3; 12 nucleotides line up with TRBD2. Germline CDR1 SGHNT, CDR2 YYREEE (reference sequence). The length of the CDR3 is 16 residues. V shed 4 bases and J 7 bases; nucleotides not matched to a gene: 10. The CDR3 region is CASSPPGTSGRHTQYF. The CDR3 DNA follows: TGTGCCAGCAGCCCACCCGGGACTAGCGGGCGCCATACGCAGTATTTT.

This clone has more than one count but fewer than ten. J is TRBJ2-5 and V is TRBV6-6, with 15 positions matching TRBD2. The V segment lost 5 bases and the J segment 2 bases; nucleotides outside the gene matches: 6. The germline gives CDR1 MNHNY, CDR2 SVGAGI (reference sequence). The CDR3 extends over 17 amino acids. CDR3 DNA sequence: TGTGCCAGCAGTCCCGGACTAGCGGGAGGGCCACAAGAGACCCAGTACTTC. This codes for CASSPGLAGGPQETQYF.

This sequence joins TRBV28 and TRBJ2-1; a weak D match, TRBD1 (6 bases). This CDR3 comprises 15 residues. V was shortened by 7 bases and J by 0 bases, with 13 bases between the two germline ends. Germline V gene sequence: CDR1 MDHEN, CDR2 SYDVKM. CDR3 sequence reads: CASTLMDSSYNEQFF. The CDR3 DNA reads TGTGCCAGCACCCTTATGGACAGCTCCTACAATGAGCAGTTCTTC.

The sample holds a few counts of this clone. This rearrangement joins TRBV18 to TRBJ1-2; tentatively, D is TRBD1 (5 bases). The V end was cut by 5 bases, the J end by 5 bases, with 12 bases between. The CDR3 has 13 residues. Germline CDR1 reads KGHSH; CDR2 reads LQKENI. Here the CDR3 DNA reads TGTGCCAGCTCAGCGGGACTCCGTTATGGCTACACCTTC. Protein: CASSAGLRYGYTF.

This chain's CDR3 is CAISESAGSSYNEQFF. For the CDR3, the DNA is TGTGCCATCAGTGAGTCCGCAGGCAGCTCCTACAATGAGCAGTTCTTC. The V call is TRBV10-3, the J call TRBJ2-1; D not resolved. Trimming pared 0 bases from V and 0 bases from J, leaving 9 bases between. Germline values: CDR1 ENHRY, CDR2 SYGVKD. The CDR3 is 16 residues long.

The rearrangement joins TRBV9 to TRBJ2-5; a possible D gene is TRBD1 (5 bases). Germline V gene data show CDR1 as SGDLS and CDR2 as YYNGEE. The V end was cut by 0 bases, the J end by 2 bases, with 14 bases between. CDR3 length: 16 residues. CDR3 nucleotide sequence: TGTGCCAGCAGCGTAGAAGGGGCCGGCCAACAAGAGACCCAGTACTTC. It translates to CASSVEGAGQQETQYF.

The gene calls are TRBV19 and TRBJ2-2; 8 bases fit TRBD1. V gave up 2 bases and J gave up 5 bases; unmatched junction bases: 4. The germline gives CDR1 LNHDA, CDR2 SQIVND (reference sequence). This CDR3 spans 15 amino acids. The CDR3 DNA follows: TGTGCCAGTAGTATACCCCACAGGGGGACCGGGGAGCTGTTTTTT. This translates into CASSIPHRGTGELFF.

This chain links TRBV20-1 with TRBJ1-2; maybe TRBD1 (5 bases). Germline CDR1 and CDR2: DFQATT and SNEGSKA (reference sequence). The CDR3 loop spans 14 amino acids. Trimming stripped 3 bases from V and 4 bases from J, with 15 bases between. CDR3 DNA sequence: TGCAGTGCTAGTTTTAACAGGCCTTCCTATGGCTACACCTTC. The encoded protein is CSASFNRPSYGYTF.

The chain is built from TRBV7-9 and TRBJ1-6, with D hard to call. This CDR3 comprises 13 residues. V lost 5 bases to trimming and J lost 7 bases, with 9 bases between them. CDR1 is SEHNR and CDR2 is FQNEAQ in the germline V gene (reference sequence). Written as DNA, the CDR3 is TGTGCCAGCAGCCTCCTTGGCAATTCACCCCTCCACTTT. This encodes CASSLLGNSPLHF.

This clone was detected a few times. CDR3 coding DNA: TGCGCCAGCAGCCAAAATAGGGACAGCGAAACCGGGGAGCTGTTTTTT. The encoded protein is CASSQNRDSETGELFF. The rearrangement links TRBV4-1 to TRBJ2-2; 7 bases align to TRBD1. The CDR3 has 16 amino acids. Germline assignment: CDR1 MGHRA and CDR2 YSYEKL. Trimming cost V 2 bases and J 5 bases; bases outside gene matches: 8.

This chain's CDR3 is CASSLYSLGAGGTDTQYF. The CDR3 region has the DNA TGCGCCAGCAGCTTGTACAGCCTGGGAGCGGGTGGCACAGATACGCAGTATTTT. This sequence joins TRBV5-1 and TRBJ2-3; tentatively, D is TRBD2 (6 bases). Deletions cut 1 base from V and 1 base from J, with 19 bases between. CDR1 is SGHRS, CDR2 YFSETQ, per germline. This CDR3 spans 18 amino acids.

CDR3 DNA: TGTGCCAGCAGTTACACACCGGGCAGGGGGCCTACTGAAGCTTTCTTT. Residues: CASSYTPGRGPTEAFF. The chain links TRBV6-5 to TRBJ1-1, with TRBD1 matching 8 bases. Per the germline V gene, CDR1 is MNHEY and CDR2 is SVGAGI. The CDR3 sequence is 16 residues long. Trimming cost V 2 bases and J 5 bases; bases outside gene matches: 10.

The genes are TRBV4-1 and TRBJ1-5; weak D call: TRBD1 (6 bases). Germline V gives CDR1 MGHRA, CDR2 YSYEKL. The CDR3 totals 15 residues. With 3 bases removed from V and 5 bases from J, the gap between germline ends came to 14 bases. The CDR3 here is CASSHLGGGDQPQHF. In nucleotides, the CDR3 is TGCGCCAGCAGCCACCTGGGAGGGGGGGATCAGCCCCAGCATTTT.

This chain joins TRBV7-9 and TRBJ2-7, with a weak D call TRBD1 (6 bases). V was shortened by 1 base and J by 1 base, with 23 bases between the two germline ends. The CDR3 covers 19 residues. CDR1 SEHNR and CDR2 FQNEAQ come from the germline V gene (reference sequence). The CDR3 here is CASSLVLGGETWESYEQYF. For the CDR3, the DNA is TGTGCCAGCAGCTTAGTTTTAGGGGGAGAGACGTGGGAATCCTACGAGCAGTACTTC.

The V gene is TRBV7-9, the J gene TRBJ1-3, with unresolved D. Germline CDR1 is SEHNR and CDR2 is FQNEAQ (reference sequence). The CDR3 has 15 amino acids. V was cut by 1 base and J by 0 bases, with 7 bases left in between. The CDR3 sequence: CASSLVGSSGNTIYF. The CDR3 DNA is TGTGCCAGCAGCTTAGTGGGGAGCTCTGGAAACACCATATATTTT.

The V call is TRBV7-9, the J call TRBJ2-6; TRBD1 matches 10 bases. J was trimmed by 2 bases and V by 5 bases; bases with no gene match: 9. Germline V gives CDR1 SEHNR, CDR2 FQNEAQ (reference sequence). This CDR3 contains 18 residues. CDR3 bases: TGTGCCAGCAGCCTGGGGACAGGGGTCAGGCCTGGGGCCAACGTCCTGACTTTC. Translating it yields CASSLGTGVRPGANVLTF.